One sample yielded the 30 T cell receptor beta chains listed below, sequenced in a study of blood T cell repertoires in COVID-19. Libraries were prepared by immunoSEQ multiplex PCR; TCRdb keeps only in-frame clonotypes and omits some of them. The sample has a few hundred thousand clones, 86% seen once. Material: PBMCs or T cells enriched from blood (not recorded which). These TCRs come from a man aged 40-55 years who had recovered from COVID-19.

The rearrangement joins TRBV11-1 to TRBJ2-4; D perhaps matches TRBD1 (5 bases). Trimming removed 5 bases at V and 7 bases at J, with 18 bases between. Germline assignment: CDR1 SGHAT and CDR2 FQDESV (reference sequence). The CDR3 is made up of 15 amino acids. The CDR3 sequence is CASSPGRAGRNIQYF. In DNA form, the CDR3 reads TGTGCCAGCAGCCCAGGTCGGGCAGGGCGTAACATTCAGTACTTC.

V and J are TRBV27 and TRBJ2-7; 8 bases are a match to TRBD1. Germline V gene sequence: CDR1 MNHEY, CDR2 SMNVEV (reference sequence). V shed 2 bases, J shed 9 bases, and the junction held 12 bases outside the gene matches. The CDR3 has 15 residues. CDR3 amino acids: CASSLQRTGSRGQYF. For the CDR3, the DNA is TGTGCCAGCAGTTTACAGCGGACAGGGAGTAGGGGGCAGTACTTC.

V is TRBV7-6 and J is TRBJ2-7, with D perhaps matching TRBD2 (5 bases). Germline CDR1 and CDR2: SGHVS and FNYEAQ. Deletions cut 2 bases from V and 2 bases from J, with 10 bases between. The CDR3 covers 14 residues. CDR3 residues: CASSLKTGTYEQYF. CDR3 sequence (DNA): TGTGCCAGCAGCTTAAAGACGGGGACCTACGAGCAGTACTTC.

The CDR3 spells CASSRGGGPDEKLFF. Here the CDR3 DNA reads TGTGCCAGCAGCCGGGGCGGGGGGCCTGATGAAAAACTGTTTTTT. The genes are TRBV5-5 and TRBJ1-4; D perhaps matches TRBD1 (6 bases). The V gene lost 4 bases and the J gene lost 6 bases, with 16 bases spanning the gap. The CDR3 contains 15 residues. Germline assignment: CDR1 SGHKS and CDR2 YYEKEE (reference sequence).

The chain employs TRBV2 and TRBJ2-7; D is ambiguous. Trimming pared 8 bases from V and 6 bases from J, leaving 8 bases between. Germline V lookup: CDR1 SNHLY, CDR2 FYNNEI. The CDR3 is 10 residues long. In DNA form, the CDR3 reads TGTGCCAGCCGAACGCGCGAGCAGTACTTC. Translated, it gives CASRTREQYF.

CDR3 bases: TGTGCCAGCAGCTTTGACAGGGAGATCACTGAAGCTTTCTTT. Translating it yields CASSFDREITEAFF. The chain joins TRBV13 to TRBJ1-1; 7 nucleotides agree with TRBD1. The CDR3 consists of 14 residues. The ends lost 3 bases at V and 4 bases at J; junction bases unmatched: 5. Germline lookup yields CDR1 PRHDT and CDR2 FYEKMQ (reference sequence).

CDR3 sequence (DNA): TGTGCCAGCAGTGCCTGGGGACAGAGCTCTGGAAACACCATATATTTT. As protein: CASSAWGQSSGNTIYF. The chain is built from TRBV2 and TRBJ1-3, with 7 positions matching TRBD1. Germline V CDR1 and CDR2: SNHLY, FYNNEI. Germline trimming cut 4 bases from V and 0 bases from J; bases unmatched to any gene: 6. The CDR3 runs 16 residues.

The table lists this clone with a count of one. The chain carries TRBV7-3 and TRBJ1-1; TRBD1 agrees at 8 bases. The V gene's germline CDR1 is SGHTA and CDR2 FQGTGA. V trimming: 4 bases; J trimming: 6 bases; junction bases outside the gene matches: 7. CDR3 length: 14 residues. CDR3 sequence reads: CASSSGQGSAEAFF. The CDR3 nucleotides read TGTGCCAGCAGCTCCGGACAGGGTTCGGCTGAAGCTTTCTTT.

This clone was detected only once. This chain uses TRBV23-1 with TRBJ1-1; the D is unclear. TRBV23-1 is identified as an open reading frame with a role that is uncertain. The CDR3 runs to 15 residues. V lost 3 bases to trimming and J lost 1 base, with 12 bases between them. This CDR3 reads CASSQRSTGNTEAFF. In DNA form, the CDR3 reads TGCGCCAGCAGTCAGCGCTCGACGGGGAACACTGAAGCTTTCTTT.

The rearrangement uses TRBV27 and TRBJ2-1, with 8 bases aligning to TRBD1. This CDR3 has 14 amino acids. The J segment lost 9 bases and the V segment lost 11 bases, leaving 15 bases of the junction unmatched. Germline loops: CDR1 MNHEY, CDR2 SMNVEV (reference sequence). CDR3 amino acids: CAAKIHDRGREQFF. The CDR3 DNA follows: TGTGCCGCCAAAATCCACGACAGGGGACGTGAGCAGTTCTTC.

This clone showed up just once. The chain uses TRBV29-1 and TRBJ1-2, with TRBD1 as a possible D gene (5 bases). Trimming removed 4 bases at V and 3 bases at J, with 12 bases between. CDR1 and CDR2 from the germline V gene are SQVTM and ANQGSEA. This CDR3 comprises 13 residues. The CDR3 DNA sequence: TGCAGCGTTGTAGGTCTACAGGACTATGGCTACACCTTC. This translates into CSVVGLQDYGYTF.

The DNA of the CDR3 is TGTGCCAGTAGTAGGGGACAGGGGAACGGTCAGCCCCAGCATTTT. Amino acids: CASSRGQGNGQPQHF. The chain couples TRBV19 to TRBJ1-5; 10 positions match TRBD1. The CDR3 is 15 residues long. The trim removed 4 bases at V and 6 bases at J, leaving 6 bases unmatched. Germline values: CDR1 LNHDA, CDR2 SQIVND (reference sequence).

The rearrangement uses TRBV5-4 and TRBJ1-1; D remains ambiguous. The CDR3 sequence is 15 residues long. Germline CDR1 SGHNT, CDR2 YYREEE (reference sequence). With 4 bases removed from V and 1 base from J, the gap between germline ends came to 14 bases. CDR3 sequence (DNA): TGTGCCAGCAGCACCCCGAGGGCGGCGAACACTGAAGCTTTCTTT. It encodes CASSTPRAANTEAFF.

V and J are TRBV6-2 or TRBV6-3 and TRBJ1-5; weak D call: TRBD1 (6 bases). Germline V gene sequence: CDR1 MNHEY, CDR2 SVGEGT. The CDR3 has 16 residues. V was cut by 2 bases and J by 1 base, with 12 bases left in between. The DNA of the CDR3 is TGTGCCAGCAGTTACCGGGGGGGGCTGAGCAATCAGCCCCAGCATTTT. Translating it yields CASSYRGGLSNQPQHF.

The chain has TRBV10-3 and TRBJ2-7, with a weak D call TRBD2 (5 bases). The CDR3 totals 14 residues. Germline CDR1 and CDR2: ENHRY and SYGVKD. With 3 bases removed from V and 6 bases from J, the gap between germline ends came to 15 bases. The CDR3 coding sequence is TGTGCCATCAGTGAATCACTAGAAGGGTCCGAGCAGTACTTC. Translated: CAISESLEGSEQYF.

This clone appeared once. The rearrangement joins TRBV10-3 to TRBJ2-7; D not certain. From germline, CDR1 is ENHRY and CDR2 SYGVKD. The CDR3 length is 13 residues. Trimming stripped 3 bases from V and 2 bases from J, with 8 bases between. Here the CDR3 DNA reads TGTGCCATCAGTGATACACAAGCCTACGAGCAGTACTTC. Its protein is CAISDTQAYEQYF.

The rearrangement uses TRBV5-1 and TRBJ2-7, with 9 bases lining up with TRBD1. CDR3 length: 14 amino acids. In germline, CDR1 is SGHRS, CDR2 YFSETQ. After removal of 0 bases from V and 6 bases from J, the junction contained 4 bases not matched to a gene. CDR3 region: CASSLEGQGGEQYF. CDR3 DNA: TGCGCCAGCAGCTTGGAGGGACAGGGAGGCGAGCAGTACTTC.

Here the CDR3 DNA reads TGTGCCAGCAGCCTTAGGGCTAGCGGAGACAATGAGCAGTTCTTC. The encoded protein is CASSLRASGDNEQFF. This chain uses TRBV3-1 (or the pseudogene TRBV3-2) with TRBJ2-1; 7 nucleotides agree with TRBD2. Per germline, CDR1 LGHDT and CDR2 YNNKEL (reference sequence). The length of the CDR3 is 15 residues. The trim removed 4 bases at V and 5 bases at J, leaving 8 bases unmatched.

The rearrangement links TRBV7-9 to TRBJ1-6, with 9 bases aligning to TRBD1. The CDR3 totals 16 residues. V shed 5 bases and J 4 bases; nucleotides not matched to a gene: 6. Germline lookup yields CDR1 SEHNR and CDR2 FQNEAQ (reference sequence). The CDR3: CASSPDRGSYNSPLHF. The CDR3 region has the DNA TGTGCCAGCAGCCCCGACAGGGGGTCTTATAATTCACCCCTCCACTTT.

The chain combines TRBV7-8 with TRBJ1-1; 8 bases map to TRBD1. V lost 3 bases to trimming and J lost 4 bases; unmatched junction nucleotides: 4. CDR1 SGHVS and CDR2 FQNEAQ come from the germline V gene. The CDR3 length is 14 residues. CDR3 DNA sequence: TGTGCCAGCAGCTTTGGACAGGGCGGCACTGAAGCTTTCTTT. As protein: CASSFGQGGTEAFF.

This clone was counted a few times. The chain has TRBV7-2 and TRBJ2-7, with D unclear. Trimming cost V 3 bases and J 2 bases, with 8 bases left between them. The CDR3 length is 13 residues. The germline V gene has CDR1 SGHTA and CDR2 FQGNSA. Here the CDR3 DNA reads TGTGCCAGCAGCTTTCCTCCGGCCTACGAGCAGTACTTC. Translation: CASSFPPAYEQYF.

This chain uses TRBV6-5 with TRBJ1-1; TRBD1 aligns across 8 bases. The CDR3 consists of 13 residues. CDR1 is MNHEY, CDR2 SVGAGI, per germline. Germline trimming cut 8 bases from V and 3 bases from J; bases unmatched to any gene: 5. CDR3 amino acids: CASPGTGYTEAFF. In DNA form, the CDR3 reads TGTGCCAGCCCCGGGACAGGTTACACTGAAGCTTTCTTT.

CDR3 nucleotides: TGTGCCACCAGTGAGGGGGGGGACTCAAAAGAGACCCAGTACTTC. This codes for CATSEGGDSKETQYF. The genes are TRBV24-1 and TRBJ2-5; TRBD2 matches 7 bases. The CDR3 length is 15 residues. From germline, CDR1 is KGHDR and CDR2 SFDVKD. V lost 4 bases to trimming and J lost 3 bases; unmatched junction nucleotides: 7.

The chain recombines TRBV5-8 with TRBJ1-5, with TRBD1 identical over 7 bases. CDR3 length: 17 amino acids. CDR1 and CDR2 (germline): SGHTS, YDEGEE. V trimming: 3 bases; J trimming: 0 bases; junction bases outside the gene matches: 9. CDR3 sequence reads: CASSSRQGDYSNQPQHF. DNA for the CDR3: TGTGCCAGCAGCTCGAGACAGGGCGACTATAGCAATCAGCCCCAGCATTTT.

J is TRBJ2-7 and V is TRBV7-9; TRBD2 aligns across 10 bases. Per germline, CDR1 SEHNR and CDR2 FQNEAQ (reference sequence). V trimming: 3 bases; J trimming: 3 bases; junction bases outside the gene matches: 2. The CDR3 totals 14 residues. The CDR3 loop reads CASSFTSGDYEQYF. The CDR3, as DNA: TGTGCCAGCAGCTTTACTAGCGGGGACTACGAGCAGTACTTC.

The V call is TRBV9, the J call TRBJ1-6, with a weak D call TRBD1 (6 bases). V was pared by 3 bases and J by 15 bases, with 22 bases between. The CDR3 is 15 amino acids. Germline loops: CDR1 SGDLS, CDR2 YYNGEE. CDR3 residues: CASSERGGPWGHLHF. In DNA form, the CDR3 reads TGTGCCAGCAGCGAGCGAGGGGGACCCTGGGGACACCTCCACTTT.

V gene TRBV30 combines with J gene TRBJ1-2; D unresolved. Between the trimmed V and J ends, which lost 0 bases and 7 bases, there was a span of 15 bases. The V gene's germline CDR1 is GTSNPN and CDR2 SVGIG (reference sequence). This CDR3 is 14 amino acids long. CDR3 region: CAWSVLVRTGGYTF. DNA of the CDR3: TGTGCCTGGAGTGTCCTCGTAAGAACTGGTGGCTACACCTTC.

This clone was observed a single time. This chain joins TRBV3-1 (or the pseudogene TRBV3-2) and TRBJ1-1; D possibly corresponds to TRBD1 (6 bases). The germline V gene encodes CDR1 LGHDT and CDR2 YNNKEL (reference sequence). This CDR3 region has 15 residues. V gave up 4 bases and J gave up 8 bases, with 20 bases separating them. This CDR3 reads CASSPVVGASQEAFF. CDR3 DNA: TGTGCCAGCAGCCCCGTTGTGGGGGCGAGCCAAGAAGCTTTCTTT.

CDR3 bases: TGTGCCAGCAGCTCCGACAGATCTGTCCATGGCTACACCTTC. Encoded protein: CASSSDRSVHGYTF. The V and J genes are TRBV7-3 and TRBJ1-2; the D gene is possibly TRBD1 (5 bases). With 4 bases removed from V and 6 bases from J, the gap between germline ends came to 15 bases. This CDR3 has 14 residues. CDR1 is SGHTA, CDR2 FQGTGA, per germline. Full variable domain (remainder filled in from reference TRBV7-3 and TRBJ1-2): GAGVSQTPSNKVTEKGKYVELRCDPISGHTALYWYRQSLGQGPEFLIYFQGTGAADDSGLPNDRFFAVRPEGSVSTLKIQRTERGDSAVYLCASSSDRSVHGYTFGSGTRLTVV.

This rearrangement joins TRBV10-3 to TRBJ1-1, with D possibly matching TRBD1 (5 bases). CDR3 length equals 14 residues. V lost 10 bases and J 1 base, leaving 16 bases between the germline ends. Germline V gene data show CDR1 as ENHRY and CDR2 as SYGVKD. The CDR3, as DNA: TGTGCCACTGACGCAGGGCTCAGGAACACTGAAGCTTTCTTT. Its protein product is CATDAGLRNTEAFF.